This is a list of T cell receptor beta chains from one sample in a study of T cell repertoires in cytomegalovirus infection. TCRdb reprocessed the reads with MiXCR, giving one entry per CDR3 protein. The sample includes over 100,000 distinct CDR3 sequences, about 15% seen only once; the top ten take 6.5% to 9.5%. Sequencing was performed on PBMCs. All receptors derive from a human donor in good health (CMV status not recorded). Some clones in this sample may be carry-over from other donors' samples. CDR3s include the opening cysteine and the closing phenylalanine or tryptophan. Each record gives: D gene, V gene, J gene, clone size, CDR3 protein, CDR3 DNA. D genes are given only for firm matches. Expanded clones get a size class; other rows say once, few or many, or leave the size out.

D gene: -
V gene: TRBV7-2
J gene: TRBJ1-1
clone size: many
CDR3 protein: CASSLNRGSAPF
CDR3 DNA: TGTGCCAGCAGCTTAAATCGTGGGTCTGCACCTTTT

D gene: -
V gene: TRBV4-1
J gene: TRBJ1-5
clone size: -
CDR3 protein: CASSQDGGLGHQPQHF
CDR3 DNA: TGCGCCAGCAGCCAAGATGGGGGGCTGGGGCATCAGCCCCAGCATTTT

D gene: -
V gene: TRBV12-3/TRBV12-4
J gene: TRBJ1-1
clone size: many
CDR3 protein: CASSLSYMFVVSGTEAFF
CDR3 DNA: TGTGCCAGCAGTTTAAGCTATATGTTCGTGGTATCCGGCACTGAAGCTTTCTTT

D gene: -
V gene: TRBV5-8
J gene: TRBJ1-3
clone size: -
CDR3 protein: CASSFRPGNTIYF
CDR3 DNA: TGTGCCAGCAGCTTCCGGCCTGGAAACACCATATATTTT

D gene: -
V gene: TRBV7-3
J gene: TRBJ2-1
clone size: many
CDR3 protein: CASSLTSSIYNEQFF
CDR3 DNA: TGTGCCAGCAGCTTAACGTCCAGTATCTACAATGAGCAGTTCTTC

D gene: -
V gene: TRBV5-5
J gene: TRBJ2-5
clone size: few
CDR3 protein: CASSLEARETQYF
CDR3 DNA: TGTGCCAGCAGCTTGGAGGCCCGAGAGACCCAGTACTTC

D gene: TRBD1
V gene: TRBV6-2/TRBV6-3
J gene: TRBJ2-4
clone size: few
CDR3 protein: CASRRQGQRDIQYF
CDR3 DNA: TGTGCCAGCAGAAGACAGGGTCAGAGGGACATTCAGTACTTC

D gene: TRBD1
V gene: TRBV20-1
J gene: TRBJ2-7
clone size: -
CDR3 protein: CSAPDRGRYEQYF
CDR3 DNA: TGCAGTGCCCCGGACAGGGGGCGGTACGAGCAGTACTTC

D gene: -
V gene: TRBV18
J gene: TRBJ2-7
clone size: -
CDR3 protein: CASSRGAVYEQYF
CDR3 DNA: TGTGCCAGCTCACGGGGGGCCGTCTACGAGCAGTACTTC

D gene: -
V gene: TRBV20-1
J gene: TRBJ2-5
clone size: -
CDR3 protein: CSARSAPTPTQYF
CDR3 DNA: TGCAGTGCTAGATCCGCCCCTACACCGACCCAGTACTTC

D gene: -
V gene: TRBV23-1
J gene: TRBJ2-7
clone size: -
CDR3 protein: CASDEIYKGYEQYF
CDR3 DNA: TGCGCCAGCGACGAGATTTATAAGGGATACGAGCAGTACTTC

D gene: -
V gene: TRBV28
J gene: TRBJ2-7
clone size: few
CDR3 protein: CASSFSTSSLYEQYF
CDR3 DNA: TGTGCCAGCAGTTTTTCCACTAGCTCTTTATACGAGCAGTACTTC

D gene: -
V gene: TRBV6-4
J gene: TRBJ2-1
clone size: few
CDR3 protein: CASSDSPGAYNEQFF
CDR3 DNA: TGTGCCAGCAGTGACTCTCCAGGGGCCTACAATGAGCAGTTCTTC

D gene: -
V gene: TRBV4-2
J gene: TRBJ2-3
clone size: -
CDR3 protein: CASSQYITGPAGRPDTQYF
CDR3 DNA: TGTGCCAGCAGCCAGTATATCACAGGGCCCGCCGGCCGTCCAGATACGCAGTATTTT

D gene: TRBD2
V gene: TRBV14
J gene: TRBJ2-5
clone size: -
CDR3 protein: CASSQELAGPQYF
CDR3 DNA: TGTGCCAGCAGCCAGGAACTAGCGGGACCCCAGTACTTC

D gene: TRBD2
V gene: TRBV7-2
J gene: TRBJ2-1
clone size: few
CDR3 protein: CASSGLVNEQFF
CDR3 DNA: TGTGCCAGCAGCGGACTAGTCAATGAGCAGTTCTTC

D gene: -
V gene: TRBV6-1
J gene: TRBJ1-1
clone size: many
CDR3 protein: CASSEGTGTEAFF
CDR3 DNA: TGTGCCAGCAGTGAAGGAACAGGGACTGAAGCTTTCTTT

D gene: TRBD1
V gene: TRBV28
J gene: TRBJ2-7
clone size: -
CDR3 protein: CASSLQQGAHEQYF
CDR3 DNA: TGTGCCAGCAGTTTACAACAGGGGGCGCACGAGCAGTACTTC

D gene: TRBD2
V gene: TRBV20-1
J gene: TRBJ2-7
clone size: -
CDR3 protein: CSVRDRLAGFYEQYF
CDR3 DNA: TGCAGTGTTAGAGATCGACTAGCGGGGTTCTACGAGCAGTACTTC

D gene: -
V gene: TRBV9
J gene: TRBJ1-2
clone size: -
CDR3 protein: CASSPGGGQNYGYTF
CDR3 DNA: TGTGCCAGCAGCCCTGGTGGGGGCCAGAACTATGGCTACACCTTC

D gene: -
V gene: TRBV7-2
J gene: TRBJ1-1
clone size: many
CDR3 protein: CASSGPWGTEAFF
CDR3 DNA: TGTGCCAGCAGCGGCCCTTGGGGGACTGAAGCTTTCTTT

D gene: -
V gene: TRBV20-1
J gene: TRBJ2-7
clone size: -
CDR3 protein: CSAPGGGGGLSYEQYF
CDR3 DNA: TGCAGTGCCCCCGGTGGGGGGGGGGGCCTCTCCTACGAGCAGTACTTC

D gene: -
V gene: TRBV18
J gene: TRBJ2-7
clone size: many
CDR3 protein: CASSQETGSTYEQYF
CDR3 DNA: TGTGCCAGCTCACAAGAAACAGGGTCCACCTACGAGCAGTACTTC

D gene: -
V gene: TRBV2
J gene: TRBJ2-3
clone size: few
CDR3 protein: CASKLKPSTDTQYF
CDR3 DNA: TGTGCCAGCAAACTGAAGCCCTCCACAGATACGCAGTATTTT

D gene: -
V gene: TRBV12-3/TRBV12-4
J gene: TRBJ1-6
clone size: few
CDR3 protein: CASTGWNSPLHF
CDR3 DNA: TGTGCCAGCACTGGGTGGAATTCACCCCTCCACTTT

D gene: -
V gene: TRBV12-3/TRBV12-4
J gene: TRBJ1-2
clone size: many
CDR3 protein: CASSSQRGYGYTF
CDR3 DNA: TGTGCCAGCAGTTCCCAGAGGGGCTATGGCTACACCTTC

D gene: TRBD2
V gene: TRBV7-8
J gene: TRBJ2-3
clone size: many
CDR3 protein: CASSFWDWRGSTDTQYF
CDR3 DNA: TGTGCCAGCAGCTTCTGGGACTGGCGGGGGAGCACAGATACGCAGTATTTT